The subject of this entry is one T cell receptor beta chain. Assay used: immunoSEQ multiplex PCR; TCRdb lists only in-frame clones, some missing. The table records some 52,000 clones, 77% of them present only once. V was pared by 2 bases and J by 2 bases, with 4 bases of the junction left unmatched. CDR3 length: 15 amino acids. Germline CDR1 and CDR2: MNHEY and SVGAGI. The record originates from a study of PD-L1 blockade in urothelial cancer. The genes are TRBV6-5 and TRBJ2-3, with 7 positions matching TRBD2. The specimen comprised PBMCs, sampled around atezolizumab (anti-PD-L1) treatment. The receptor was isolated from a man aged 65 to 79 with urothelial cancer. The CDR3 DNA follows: TGTGCCAGCAGTTACCGCGGGAGAAACACAGATACGCAGTATTTT. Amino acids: CASSYRGRNTDTQYF.